Listed below are T cell receptor beta chains from one sample, sequenced in a study of blood T cell repertoires in COVID-19. Generated by immunoSEQ multiplex PCR, the TCRdb table keeps only in-frame clones and is missing some. The sample holds 200,000 to 250,000 clones, 84% seen once. Sequencing used peripheral blood. These receptors all stem from a woman between 55 and 75 years old with acute or convalescent COVID-19. Each CDR3 is given with its conserved first and last residue. The order of the fields is CDR3 DNA, CDR3 protein, V gene, clone size, J gene, D gene. The D gene is left open where the match is weak. Expanded clones are given a class, and other clones once, few, many or no size at all.

CDR3nt: TGTGCCAGCAGCGTAGCAGGGTTTTCTGAAGCTTTCTTT
CDR3aa: CASSVAGFSEAFF
v_gene: TRBV9
abundance: once
j_gene: TRBJ1-1
d_gene: -

CDR3nt: TGCGCCAGCAGCCGGGACAGGGACCACAATGAGCAGTTCTTC
CDR3aa: CASSRDRDHNEQFF
v_gene: TRBV4-3
abundance: -
j_gene: TRBJ2-1
d_gene: TRBD1

CDR3nt: TGTGCCAGCAGTGTTTCGGAGACCCAGTACTTC
CDR3aa: CASSVSETQYF
v_gene: TRBV2
abundance: -
j_gene: TRBJ2-5
d_gene: -

CDR3nt: TGTGCCTGGAGCCCAGGGGGAGCTGGCAATCAGCCCCAGCATTTT
CDR3aa: CAWSPGGAGNQPQHF
v_gene: TRBV30
abundance: -
j_gene: TRBJ1-5
d_gene: TRBD1

CDR3nt: TGTGCCAGCAGGTGGAACCTAGGGACCCAGTACTTC
CDR3aa: CASRWNLGTQYF
v_gene: TRBV12-3/TRBV12-4
abundance: -
j_gene: TRBJ2-5
d_gene: -

CDR3nt: TGTGCCAGCAGCGCGAGACGGAGGGCGGAGGAGCAGTACTTC
CDR3aa: CASSARRRAEEQYF
v_gene: TRBV11-2
abundance: once
j_gene: TRBJ2-7
d_gene: -

CDR3nt: TGCAGTGCGAGTCGGGGGTACGGAAACACCATATATTTT
CDR3aa: CSASRGYGNTIYF
v_gene: TRBV20-1
abundance: -
j_gene: TRBJ1-3
d_gene: -

CDR3nt: TGCGCCAGCAGTCACATGGGGGCGATTAGTGAAGCTTTCTTT
CDR3aa: CASSHMGAISEAFF
v_gene: TRBV4-1
abundance: -
j_gene: TRBJ1-1
d_gene: -

CDR3nt: TGTGCCAGCACCCCATTAGAGAACACTGAAGCTTTCTTT
CDR3aa: CASTPLENTEAFF
v_gene: TRBV7-9
abundance: many
j_gene: TRBJ1-1
d_gene: -

CDR3nt: TGTGCCAGCAGCCAAGAACTAGCGGGGGAAGAGACCCAGTACTTC
CDR3aa: CASSQELAGEETQYF
v_gene: TRBV3-1/TRBV3-2
abundance: -
j_gene: TRBJ2-5
d_gene: TRBD2

CDR3nt: TGTGCCAGCAGCCAAGCGGGGGGCGGGGGAGTCTACGAGCAGTACTTC
CDR3aa: CASSQAGGGGVYEQYF
v_gene: TRBV3-1/TRBV3-2
abundance: -
j_gene: TRBJ2-7
d_gene: -

CDR3nt: TGTGCCAGCAGTGAGCGTACGCAGTATTTT
CDR3aa: CASSERTQYF
v_gene: TRBV6-1
abundance: -
j_gene: TRBJ2-3
d_gene: -

CDR3nt: TGTGCCAGCAGCCCTACCTTAAGAGCGGGGGGTCACAATGAGCAGTTCTTC
CDR3aa: CASSPTLRAGGHNEQFF
v_gene: TRBV11-2
abundance: -
j_gene: TRBJ2-1
d_gene: TRBD2

CDR3nt: TGCGCCAGCAGCCTACCAGGGTTTGGCTACACCTTC
CDR3aa: CASSLPGFGYTF
v_gene: TRBV5-1
abundance: -
j_gene: TRBJ1-2
d_gene: -

CDR3nt: TGTGCCAGCAGCTTGGGCGGGGGCGCTGAGTTCTTC
CDR3aa: CASSLGGGAEFF
v_gene: TRBV5-6
abundance: -
j_gene: TRBJ2-1
d_gene: -

CDR3nt: TGTGCCAGCAGCTTAATAGGGGGATCTGAAGCTTTCTTT
CDR3aa: CASSLIGGSEAFF
v_gene: TRBV7-3
abundance: -
j_gene: TRBJ1-1
d_gene: -

CDR3nt: TGTGCCAGCAGGTTGCAGGGGACGGTGTACGAGCAGTACTTC
CDR3aa: CASRLQGTVYEQYF
v_gene: TRBV6-5
abundance: -
j_gene: TRBJ2-7
d_gene: -

CDR3nt: TGTGCCAGCAGCTTAGGGACAGGGGGAAACATTCAGTACTTC
CDR3aa: CASSLGTGGNIQYF
v_gene: TRBV7-2
abundance: -
j_gene: TRBJ2-4
d_gene: TRBD1

CDR3nt: TGTGCCAGCACCTACTCCCGGACAGGGTCGGGCACTGAAGCTTTCTTT
CDR3aa: CASTYSRTGSGTEAFF
v_gene: TRBV6-2/TRBV6-3
abundance: -
j_gene: TRBJ1-1
d_gene: TRBD1

CDR3nt: TGTGCCAGTAGTGCAAATACAGGGGGCAATGGCTACACCTTC
CDR3aa: CASSANTGGNGYTF
v_gene: TRBV19
abundance: few
j_gene: TRBJ1-2
d_gene: TRBD1

CDR3nt: TGCGCCAGCAGCCTGGAAGATGGGAGGGGCTACACCTTC
CDR3aa: CASSLEDGRGYTF
v_gene: TRBV5-1
abundance: -
j_gene: TRBJ1-2
d_gene: -